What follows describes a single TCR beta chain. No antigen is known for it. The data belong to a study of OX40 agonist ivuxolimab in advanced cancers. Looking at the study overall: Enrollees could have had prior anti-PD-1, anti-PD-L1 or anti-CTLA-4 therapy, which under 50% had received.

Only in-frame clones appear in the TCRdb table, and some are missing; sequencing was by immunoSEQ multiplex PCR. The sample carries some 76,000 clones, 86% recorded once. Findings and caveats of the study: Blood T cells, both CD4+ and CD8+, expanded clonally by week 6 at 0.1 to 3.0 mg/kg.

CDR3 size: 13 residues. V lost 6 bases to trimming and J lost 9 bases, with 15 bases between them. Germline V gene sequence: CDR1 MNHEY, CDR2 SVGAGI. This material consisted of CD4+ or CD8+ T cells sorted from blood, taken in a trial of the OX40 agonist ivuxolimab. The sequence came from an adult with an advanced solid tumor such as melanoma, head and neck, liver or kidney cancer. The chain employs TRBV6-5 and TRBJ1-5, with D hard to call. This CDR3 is CASSHRAAWPQHF. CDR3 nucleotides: TGTGCCAGCAGCCACCGAGCAGCCTGGCCCCAGCATTTT.